The source of this TCR beta chain is a study of human T cells and chemical hapten exposure. In the study overall: Per-sample TCR yield variation was attributed mainly to small pooled library volume differences. Study-wide findings and caveats: Donors in the study had alopecia, meaning their immune response may differ from healthy people's.

Time point indicated: patch test 1, 2 weeks after DPC sensitization. The treatment here: therapeutic diphenylcyclopropenone sensitization with weekly scalp DPC. Sample donors consisted of patients with alopecia, aged 18 to 70 years, who were suitable for DPC. This CDR3 has 15 residues. The V gene end was trimmed by 6 bases and the J gene end by 6 bases; junction bases not matched to a gene: 11. CDR1 and CDR2 (germline): MNHEY, SMNVEV (reference sequence). TCRdb recomputed calls from the RACE reads with MiXCR, one row per CDR3 protein. The profile shows 45,000 to 60,000 distinct CDR3 sequences, about 9.6% of them singletons. This clonotype was seen at least ten times. What it binds is unknown.

The sample was whole blood, taken in connection with sensitization to the hapten diphenylcyclopropenone (DPC). The rearrangement uses TRBV27 and TRBJ1-1, with 9 bases fitting TRBD1. This TCR was sampled from a woman aged 40 to 55 with alopecia areata. Some clones in this sample may be carry-over from other donors' samples. DNA for the CDR3: TGTGCCAGCAGCCGAAAGACAGGGGGAGTCGCTGAAGCTTTCTTT. This encodes CASSRKTGGVAEAFF.